Shown below are 13 T cell receptor beta chains from a single sample sequenced in a study of shared clonotypes between healthy human individuals. Only in-frame clones appear in the TCRdb table, and some are missing; sequencing was by immunoSEQ multiplex PCR. The top ten clones hold over 0.12% of a sample with roughly 2.6 million clones, more than 80% of them seen once. Specimen: naive CD4+ T cells sorted from blood. The subset here: CD45RA+ positively selected. These TCRs come from a man younger than 35 in good health.

The chain uses TRBV19 and TRBJ1-5, with 9 nucleotides matching TRBD1. Germline V gene lookup returns CDR1 LNHDA and CDR2 SQIVND (reference sequence). V lost 1 base to trimming and J lost 2 bases; unmatched junction nucleotides: 3. The CDR3 totals 16 residues. The CDR3 loop reads CASSIGWDRGNQPQHF. Here the CDR3 DNA reads TGTGCCAGTAGTATAGGTTGGGACAGGGGCAATCAGCCCCAGCATTTT. Full variable domain (rest looked up from reference TRBV19 and TRBJ1-5): DGGITQSPKYLFRKEGQNVTLSCEQNLNHDAMYWYRQDPGQGLRLIYYSQIVNDFQKGDIAEGYSVSREKKESFPLTVTSAQKNPTAFYLCASSIGWDRGNQPQHFGDGTRLSIL.

V is TRBV5-1 and J is TRBJ2-4; no definite D call. Trimming took 0 bases from V and 4 from J, leaving 11 bases between them. The germline V gene encodes CDR1 SGHRS and CDR2 YFSETQ. The CDR3 covers 15 residues. The CDR3: CASSLEGQTKNIQYF. DNA for the CDR3: TGCGCCAGCAGCTTGGAAGGGCAGACAAAAAACATTCAGTACTTC.

J is TRBJ1-6 and V is TRBV6-5, with 8 bases aligning to TRBD1. Germline-derived CDR1 and CDR2 are MNHEY and SVGAGI. The CDR3 runs to 14 residues. With 5 bases clipped from V and 8 bases from J, the junction kept 5 bases outside the gene matches. The CDR3 nucleotides read TGTGCCAGCAGTATGACAGGGGCAGATTCACCCCTCCACTTT. Translation: CASSMTGADSPLHF.

This sequence joins TRBV18 and TRBJ2-1; D is unresolved. V lost 3 bases, J lost 3 bases, and 15 bases lay in between. Germline loops: CDR1 KGHSH, CDR2 LQKENI. The CDR3 runs 16 residues. CDR3 sequence (DNA): TGTGCCAGCTCACCTCTTCCTGAGGCGGTCTACAATGAGCAGTTCTTC. Translated, it gives CASSPLPEAVYNEQFF.

The chain couples TRBV30 to TRBJ2-5; TRBD2 matches 11 bases. Germline V gene data show CDR1 as GTSNPN and CDR2 as SVGIG (reference sequence). With V trimmed by 2 bases and J by 10 bases, 3 bases remained unmatched. This CDR3 region has 12 residues. CDR3: CAWSPGLAGQYF. The CDR3 DNA reads TGTGCCTGGAGTCCCGGACTAGCGGGCCAGTACTTC.

The J gene is TRBJ1-3, the V gene TRBV30; TRBD1 might be the D (6 bases). The germline CDR1 and CDR2 sequences are GTSNPN and SVGIG (reference sequence). V gave up 2 bases and J gave up 0 bases, with 26 bases separating them. The CDR3 runs 20 residues. The CDR3 sequence: CAWSPYPRGSRPSSGNTIYF. The CDR3 DNA reads as TGTGCCTGGAGTCCTTACCCGAGGGGGTCGAGGCCGAGCTCTGGAAACACCATATATTTT.

The chain carries TRBV2 and TRBJ2-5, with D possibly matching TRBD1 (6 bases). The CDR3 is made up of 11 amino acids. The V and J ends lost 3 bases and 12 bases respectively, with 11 bases between them. Germline CDR1 and CDR2: SNHLY and FYNNEI. The CDR3 sequence is CASSDSGQKYF. CDR3 bases: TGTGCCAGCAGTGATTCGGGACAAAAGTACTTC.

The chain combines TRBV5-5 with TRBJ2-7, with a possible D match to TRBD1 (5 bases). This CDR3 contains 15 residues. V was shortened by 0 bases and J by 7 bases, with 17 bases between the two germline ends. Germline lookup yields CDR1 SGHKS and CDR2 YYEKEE (reference sequence). Written as DNA, the CDR3 is TGTGCCAGCAGCTTGGTAACAGGCATGCTTACAGAGCAGTACTTC. It specifies CASSLVTGMLTEQYF.

The V and J genes are TRBV9 and TRBJ2-7; a weak D match, TRBD1 (6 bases). CDR3 size: 15 residues. The V gene lost 4 bases and the J gene lost 7 bases, with 21 bases spanning the gap. Germline V gene data show CDR1 as SGDLS and CDR2 as YYNGEE. The DNA of the CDR3 is TGTGCCAGCAGCTCCCAGACAGGCCCGGCGAGGGAGCAGTACTTC. It encodes CASSSQTGPAREQYF.

The DNA for the CDR3 is TGTGCCAGCAGCACGAAGACCGGGATGTTCTCTGGAAACACCATATATTTT. Amino acid sequence: CASSTKTGMFSGNTIYF. The chain recombines TRBV7-8 with TRBJ1-3; D not certain. With 5 bases removed from V and 0 bases from J, the gap between germline ends came to 17 bases. The CDR3 is made up of 17 amino acids. Germline V lookup: CDR1 SGHVS, CDR2 FQNEAQ.

The J gene is TRBJ1-2, the V gene TRBV11-2; tentatively, D is TRBD1 (6 bases). The V gene lost 4 bases and the J gene lost 4 bases, with 13 bases spanning the gap. Germline V gives CDR1 SGHAT, CDR2 FQNNGV. CDR3 length equals 14 residues. CDR3 residues: CASSSTGTTYGYTF. The CDR3 DNA is TGTGCCAGCAGCTCTACTGGGACAACCTATGGCTACACCTTC.

In its sample, this clone was seen a few times. The J gene is TRBJ1-1, the V gene TRBV7-9; D call uncertain. Deletions cut 6 bases from V and 6 bases from J, with 8 bases between. The germline V gene has CDR1 SEHNR and CDR2 FQNEAQ (reference sequence). The CDR3 consists of 11 residues. This chain's CDR3 is CASSGLSEAFF. The CDR3 coding sequence is TGTGCCAGCAGTGGACTGTCTGAAGCTTTCTTT.

The chain uses TRBV11-2 and TRBJ2-1; D is undetermined. Trimming took 1 base from V and 0 from J, leaving 4 bases between them. This CDR3 is 14 amino acids long. Germline CDR1 reads SGHAT; CDR2 reads FQNNGV. CDR3 region: CASSLGGSYNEQFF. Written as DNA, the CDR3 is TGTGCCAGCAGCTTAGGGGGCTCCTACAATGAGCAGTTCTTC.